The 32 T cell receptor beta chains presented below share a single source sample, sequenced in a study. TCRdb reanalysed the 5' RACE reads using MiXCR and keeps one entry per CDR3 protein. Counted here are 6,500 to 8,500 distinct CDR3 sequences, 35% to 45% occurring once; the ten biggest clones make up roughly 7.2%. The specimen was tumor-infiltrating memory CD4+ T cells sorted from the breast tumor. Regarding subset: memory CD4+ T cells, CD4+CD45RO+CD25-. These receptors all come from a female donor with breast cancer.

The chain uses TRBV20-1 and TRBJ2-7, with 7 nucleotides matching TRBD2. Germline V lookup: CDR1 DFQATT, CDR2 SNEGSKA (reference sequence). CDR3 length: 13 residues. In DNA, the CDR3 is TGCAGCTTCCGGACTAGTATGGCCTACGAGCAGTACTTC. Protein product: CSFRTSMAYEQYF.

This clonotype was seen more than once but under ten times. The chain employs TRBV20-1 and TRBJ2-5; maybe TRBD1 (6 bases). The V and J ends lost 7 bases and 5 bases respectively, with 17 bases between them. The CDR3 is made up of 13 amino acids. The germline V gene has CDR1 DFQATT and CDR2 SNEGSKA (reference sequence). The CDR3 sequence: CSVKQGPRETQYF. CDR3 sequence (DNA): TGCAGTGTCAAACAGGGTCCTCGGGAGACCCAGTACTTC.

The chain recombines TRBV12-3 or TRBV12-4 with TRBJ2-1; the match to TRBD2 covers 10 bases. This CDR3 is 13 amino acids long. Losses at the gene ends were 6 bases for V and 14 bases for J; bases not matched to a gene: 10. The CDR3: CASRDTIGTSEFF. For the CDR3, the DNA is TGTGCCAGCAGAGACACCATCGGGACTAGCGAGTTCTTC.

In this sample, this clonotype turned up a few times. The chain recombines TRBV5-1 with TRBJ2-3, with 11 bases lining up with TRBD1. CDR3 length: 15 amino acids. V shed 4 bases, J shed 2 bases, and the junction held 3 bases outside the gene matches. CDR1 is SGHRS and CDR2 is YFSETQ in the germline V gene. The CDR3 DNA reads TGCGCCAGCAGCGGACAGGGGGCTCTCACAGATACGCAGTATTTT. Amino acid sequence: CASSGQGALTDTQYF.

As to this clonotype: The final CDR3 position lacks the conserved phenylalanine or tryptophan, pointing to a likely read error. The CDR3 reads CASSLALAVTRPKSEQFL. CDR3 bases: TGCGCCAGCAGCTTGGCCTTGGCCGTCACGAGACCGAAGAGTGAGCAGTTCCTC. This chain joins TRBV5-1 and TRBJ2-1, with unresolved D. Germline values: CDR1 SGHRS, CDR2 YFSETQ. The CDR3 contains 18 residues. The V end was cut by 0 bases, the J end by 9 bases, with 25 bases between.

This clonotype ranks as large. Compared with germline, one end of the junction differs, possibly owing to a read error. The rearrangement links TRBV6-5 to TRBJ1-4, with D possibly being TRBD1 (6 bases). CDR3 size: 13 residues. CDR1 and CDR2 (germline): MNHEY, SVGAGI. CDR3 amino acids: CASSWDTTEKLFF. The CDR3 region has the DNA TGTGCCAGCAGTTGGGACACTACTGAAAAACTGTTTTTT.

This clonotype is medium-sized. V gene TRBV4-1 combines with J gene TRBJ1-5; D uncertain. The germline V gene encodes CDR1 MGHRA and CDR2 YSYEKL. The V end was cut by 0 bases, the J end by 4 bases, with 4 bases between. CDR3 length: 13 amino acids. The CDR3 coding sequence is TGCGCCAGCAGCCAAGATCGGAATCAGCCCCAGCATTTT. Translating gives CASSQDRNQPQHF.

Remarks on this clonotype: One end of the junction varies from germline; a read error may be responsible. This sequence joins TRBV5-1 and TRBJ1-1, with D perhaps TRBD1 (6 bases). Germline CDR1 reads SGHRS; CDR2 reads YFSETQ. The CDR3 sequence is 14 residues long. The CDR3 nucleotides read TGCGCCAGCGCACTCAGACAGGTGAACACTGAAGCCTTCTTT. Its protein is CASALRQVNTEAFF.

The table lists this clonotype with many counts. The V call is TRBV9, the J call TRBJ1-4, with D uncertain. The germline CDR1 and CDR2 sequences are SGDLS and YYNGEE. Trimming took off 3 bases at V and 0 bases at J, with 9 bases between the two ends. The CDR3 sequence is 15 residues long. DNA of the CDR3: TGTGCCAGCAGCGAGGGAGAGGCAACTAATGAAAAACTGTTTTTT. This gives the protein CASSEGEATNEKLFF.

This clonotype is judged medium-sized. The gene calls are TRBV20-1 and TRBJ1-1, with D perhaps matching TRBD1 (6 bases). This CDR3 has 13 residues. Trimming removed 6 bases from V and 7 bases from J, with 18 bases in between. Germline-derived CDR1 and CDR2 are DFQATT and SNEGSKA (reference sequence). The CDR3 region has the DNA TGCAGTGCCTACCAAACAGGGAGGGATGAAGCTTTCTTT. Its translation: CSAYQTGRDEAFF.

The gene calls are TRBV20-1 and TRBJ2-5; no clear D. The germline V gene has CDR1 DFQATT and CDR2 SNEGSKA (reference sequence). Trimming removed 6 bases at V and 2 bases at J, with 13 bases between. This CDR3 contains 13 residues. The CDR3 here is CSATYTPQETQYF. CDR3 nucleotides: TGCAGTGCAACTTACACACCACAAGAGACCCAGTACTTC.

Sample share makes this clonotype medium-sized. The chain joins TRBV9 to TRBJ1-5; D is unresolved. Germline lookup yields CDR1 SGDLS and CDR2 YYNGEE. The V gene lost 5 bases and the J gene lost 5 bases, with 14 bases spanning the gap. This CDR3 has 14 residues. CDR3 protein: CASSLGWRDQPQHF. Written as DNA, the CDR3 is TGTGCCAGCAGTCTGGGCTGGAGGGATCAGCCCCAGCATTTT.

By sample fraction, this clonotype is medium-sized. The rearrangement uses TRBV15 and TRBJ1-1; maybe TRBD1 (5 bases). Germline CDR1 and CDR2: LNHNV and YYDKDF (reference sequence). The CDR3 totals 13 residues. Trimming removed 2 bases from V and 7 bases from J, with 11 bases in between. DNA for the CDR3: TGTGCCACCAGCAGAACTCCGACAGATGAAGCTTTCTTT. It encodes CATSRTPTDEAFF.

V and J are TRBV5-1 and TRBJ2-5, with TRBD1 matching over 10 bases. V lost 4 bases to trimming and J lost 3 bases; unmatched junction nucleotides: 6. This CDR3 comprises 15 residues. CDR1 is SGHRS and CDR2 is YFSETQ in the germline V gene. The CDR3 nucleotides read TGCGCCAGCAGCCCCGGGACAGGGGTAAAAGAGACCCAGTACTTC. Amino acid sequence: CASSPGTGVKETQYF.

This clonotype has ten or more counts. V and J are TRBV24-1 and TRBJ2-3; D ambiguous. Between the trimmed V and J ends, which lost 5 bases and 2 bases, there was a span of 4 bases. Germline V gives CDR1 KGHDR, CDR2 SFDVKD. This CDR3 is built from 12 residues. The CDR3 protein is CATSVTTDTQYF. CDR3 sequence (DNA): TGTGCCACCAGTGTTACCACAGATACGCAGTATTTT.

The sample holds a few counts of this clonotype. The CDR3 here is CASSPLGTPSFEQFF. In DNA form, the CDR3 reads TGTGCCAGCTCACCACTAGGGACCCCGTCTTTTGAGCAGTTCTTC. This chain links TRBV18 with TRBJ2-1, with D perhaps assigned TRBD1 or TRBD2 (5 bases each). Germline V lookup: CDR1 KGHSH, CDR2 LQKENI. The CDR3 contains 15 residues. V was clipped by 1 base and J by 9 bases, with 16 bases between them.

The J gene is TRBJ2-7, the V gene TRBV19, with TRBD1 matching over 10 bases. V lost 4 bases and J lost 1; bases outside the gene matches: 7. The CDR3 is made up of 16 amino acids. The V gene's germline CDR1 is LNHDA and CDR2 SQIVND (reference sequence). The DNA of the CDR3 is TGTGCCAGTAGTAAAGCCGGGACAGGGGCTTCCTACGAGCAGTACTTC. Translating gives CASSKAGTGASYEQYF.

This clonotype counts as medium-sized. V gene TRBV12-3 or TRBV12-4 combines with J gene TRBJ2-2; no clear D gene. This CDR3 has 14 amino acids. V dropped 3 bases and J dropped 4 bases, with 9 bases sitting between them. The CDR3 loop is CASSFGWGTGELFF. CDR3 nucleotides: TGTGCCAGCAGTTTTGGGTGGGGCACCGGGGAGCTGTTTTTT.

This clonotype was seen a few times. The chain employs TRBV7-2 and TRBJ1-1; TRBD1 is a possible D gene (5 bases). Between the trimmed V and J ends, which lost 5 bases and 6 bases, there was a span of 19 bases. This CDR3 comprises 15 residues. Germline V lookup: CDR1 SGHTA, CDR2 FQGNSA. CDR3 in amino acids: CASSPGGGGTAEAFF. The CDR3 DNA reads as TGTGCCAGCAGCCCGGGGGGGGGAGGAACAGCTGAAGCTTTCTTT.

This clonotype was found a few times. The chain's CDR3 is CASSFLRRETQYF. The CDR3 DNA is TGTGCCAGCAGCTTTTTACGGCGGGAGACCCAGTACTTC. The gene calls are TRBV11-2 and TRBJ2-5; D is unresolved. This CDR3 has 13 residues. CDR1 and CDR2 from the germline V gene are SGHAT and FQNNGV. V lost 3 bases and J 5 bases, leaving 10 bases between the germline ends.

This clonotype was seen ten or more times. The J gene is TRBJ2-7, the V gene TRBV10-3, with D unclear. CDR1 and CDR2 from the germline V gene are ENHRY and SYGVKD. Trimming took off 2 bases at V and 0 bases at J, with 8 bases between the two ends. The CDR3 contains 14 residues. The CDR3 coding sequence is TGTGCCATCAGTGAGCCGAAGAGCTCCTACGAGCAGTACTTC. It yields the protein CAISEPKSSYEQYF.

This clonotype was counted a single time. This rearrangement joins TRBV24-1 to TRBJ1-2; possible D gene TRBD1, 5 bases. In germline, CDR1 is KGHDR, CDR2 SFDVKD. The CDR3 covers 16 residues. The V end lost 3 bases, the J end lost 3 bases, and 16 bases lay between the germline ends. CDR3 in amino acids: CATSDPTPGRDYGYTF. CDR3 DNA sequence: TGTGCCACCAGTGATCCCACCCCGGGACGCGACTATGGCTACACCTTC.

This clonotype was counted many times. The chain links TRBV7-9 to TRBJ2-7; 9 nucleotides align to TRBD2. Trimming removed 10 bases from V and 1 base from J; junction bases left unmatched: 5. CDR1 and CDR2 from the germline V gene are SEHNR and FQNEAQ (reference sequence). CDR3 length equals 13 residues. The CDR3 loop is CAMSSGRSYEQYF. The CDR3, as DNA: TGTGCCATGAGTAGCGGGAGATCCTACGAGCAGTACTTC.

This clonotype qualifies as medium-sized. V usage is TRBV28 and J usage is TRBJ1-3; TRBD1 matches 9 bases. In germline, CDR1 is MDHEN, CDR2 SYDVKM. The J segment lost 3 bases and the V segment lost 6 bases, leaving 9 bases of the junction unmatched. This CDR3 has 16 amino acids. The CDR3: CASSGDRGRYGNTIYF. The CDR3 region has the DNA TGTGCCAGCAGCGGAGACAGGGGGAGGTATGGAAACACCATATATTTT.

The CDR3 sequence: CASSLAFRGRTEAFF. The CDR3, as DNA: TGTGCCAGCAGCTTAGCGTTTAGGGGTCGGACTGAAGCTTTCTTT. The genes are TRBV11-2 and TRBJ1-1, with D tentatively TRBD1 (5 bases). Trimming left V 1 base short and J 5 bases short, with 14 bases between. The CDR3 covers 15 residues. Germline V gives CDR1 SGHAT, CDR2 FQNNGV. Full variable domain (outside the CDR3, taken from reference TRBV11-2 and TRBJ1-1): EAGVAQSPRYKIIEKRQSVAFWCNPISGHATLYWYQQILGQGPKLLIQFQNNGVVDDSQLPKDRFSAERLKGVDSTLKIQPAKLEDSAVYLCASSLAFRGRTEAFFGQGTRLTVV.

This clonotype was detected a few times. The gene calls are TRBV12-3 or TRBV12-4 and TRBJ2-5; D may be TRBD1 (6 bases). V was cut by 6 bases and J by 4 bases, with 15 bases left in between. CDR3 length equals 14 residues. The CDR3 here is CASSTRGYRETQYF. Here the CDR3 DNA reads TGTGCCAGCAGCACCAGGGGCTATAGAGAGACCCAGTACTTC.

This clonotype showed up many times. The rearrangement joins TRBV7-6 to TRBJ2-3; 11 bases agree with TRBD2. Germline-derived CDR1 and CDR2 are SGHVS and FNYEAQ. The CDR3 totals 16 residues. Trimming took 2 bases from V and 3 from J; bases not matched to a gene: 4. The chain's CDR3 is CASSLTSGSSTDTQYF. CDR3 DNA sequence: TGTGCCAGCAGCTTAACTAGCGGGAGTTCGACAGATACGCAGTATTTT.

This clonotype was seen ten or more times. The chain carries TRBV4-1 and TRBJ2-7; 8 positions agree with TRBD1. CDR1 and CDR2 (germline): MGHRA, YSYEKL. J was trimmed by 6 bases and V by 1 base; bases with no gene match: 11. The CDR3 contains 16 residues. CDR3 DNA: TGCGCCAGCAGCCAAGGAGGAGCCACAGGGGGTCGCGAGCAGTACTTC. Encoded protein: CASSQGGATGGREQYF.

Comment on this clonotype: Given a much more abundant clone one base away, this may be a read error. This rearrangement joins TRBV28 to TRBJ2-5; no clear D. This CDR3 has 15 amino acids. V was clipped by 6 bases and J by 0 bases, with 14 bases between them. Per the germline V gene, CDR1 is MDHEN and CDR2 is SYDVKM. CDR3 coding DNA: TGTGCCAGCAGATCAAAGGAAGACAACCAAGAGACCCAGTACTTC. This sequence encodes CASRSKEDNQETQYF.

This clonotype is categorized as medium-sized. This chain uses TRBV4-1 with TRBJ1-5; no clear D. The CDR3 loop spans 13 amino acids. The ends were cut back, 2 bases at V and 5 bases at J, with 7 bases in the middle. The germline gives CDR1 MGHRA, CDR2 YSYEKL. CDR3 sequence reads: CASSQWEDQPQHF. The CDR3 DNA reads as TGCGCCAGCAGCCAATGGGAGGATCAGCCCCAGCATTTT.

This clonotype was picked up a small number of times. Sequence at one end of the junction differs from germline and may be a read error. The chain links TRBV4-3 to TRBJ2-3; D is unclear. Germline V lookup: CDR1 LGHNA, CDR2 YSLEER. This CDR3 is 14 amino acids long. The CDR3 sequence: CASGHLPRTDTQYF. The CDR3 DNA sequence: TGCGCCAGCGGCCACCTTCCTAGGACGGATACGCAGTATTTT.

Relative to its sample, this clonotype is large. The rearrangement links TRBV20-1 to TRBJ2-1; no definite D call. The germline V gene has CDR1 DFQATT and CDR2 SNEGSKA (reference sequence). The CDR3 length is 13 residues. V was clipped by 5 bases and J by 5 bases, with 13 bases between them. Written as DNA, the CDR3 is TGCAGTGCTCCCCGGCTAGTGAACAATGAGCAGTTCTTC. It encodes CSAPRLVNNEQFF.